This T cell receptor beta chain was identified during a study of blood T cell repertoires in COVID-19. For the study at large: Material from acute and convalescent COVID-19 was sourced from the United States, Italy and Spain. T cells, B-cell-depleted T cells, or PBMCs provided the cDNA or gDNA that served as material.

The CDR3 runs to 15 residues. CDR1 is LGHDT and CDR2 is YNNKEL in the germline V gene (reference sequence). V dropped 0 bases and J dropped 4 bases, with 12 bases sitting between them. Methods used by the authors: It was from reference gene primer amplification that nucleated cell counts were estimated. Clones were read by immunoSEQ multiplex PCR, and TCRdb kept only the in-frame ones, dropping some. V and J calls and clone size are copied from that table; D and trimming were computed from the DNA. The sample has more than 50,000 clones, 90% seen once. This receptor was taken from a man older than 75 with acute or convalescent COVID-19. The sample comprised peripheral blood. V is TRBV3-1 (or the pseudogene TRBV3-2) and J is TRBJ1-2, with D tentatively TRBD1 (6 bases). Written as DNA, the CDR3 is TGTGCCAGCAGCCAAGACCCGACAGGCTTCTATGGCTACACCTTC. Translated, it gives CASSQDPTGFYGYTF.